This T cell receptor (beta chain) is drawn from a study of T cell changes during pregnancy in multiple sclerosis. This CDR3 contains 13 residues. Trimming cost V 7 bases and J 7 bases, with 16 bases left between them. Per the germline V gene, CDR1 is SNHLY and CDR2 is FYNNEI. Method: immunoSEQ multiplex PCR; TCRdb's copy keeps in-frame clones and lacks some. The data hold some 40,000 clones, with about 95% observed a single time. The chain links TRBV2 to TRBJ1-2, with D perhaps matching TRBD1 (5 bases). The sequence came from a female donor with multiple sclerosis, enrolled in a pregnancy study. The sample in question was CD4+ T cells from peripheral blood mononuclear cells, obtained in the second trimester of pregnancy. The CDR3 bases are TGTGCCAGCAAGGACACGTATACCGGTGGCTACACCTTC. Translating it yields CASKDTYTGGYTF.